Below are 11 T cell receptor beta chains sequenced from a single sample in a study of blood T cells in healthy people across ages. A sample-barcoded 5' primer and a J-beta primer mix were used in a second PCR of roughly 7 to 12 cycles. MiXCR, applied by TCRdb to the 5' RACE reads, yields one record per CDR3 protein. The repertoire holds 1.8 million or so distinct CDR3 sequences, with about 39% as singletons. The source material was blood. The origin of the receptors is a human donor in good health.

V gene TRBV6-5 combines with J gene TRBJ2-5; possibly TRBD1 or TRBD2 for D (5 bases each). V was clipped by 4 bases and J by 1 base, with 10 bases between them. The CDR3 is 14 amino acids. Per the germline V gene, CDR1 is MNHEY and CDR2 is SVGAGI. The CDR3 here is CASSSGDPQETQYF. The CDR3 DNA follows: TGTGCCAGCAGTTCTGGGGACCCCCAAGAGACCCAGTACTTC.

The gene calls are TRBV7-2 and TRBJ1-2; D not certain. Deletions cut 0 bases from V and 0 bases from J, with 5 bases between. The CDR3 has 14 residues. Germline-derived CDR1 and CDR2 are SGHTA and FQGNSA. CDR3 sequence: CASSLAVPNYGYTF. The CDR3, as DNA: TGTGCCAGCAGCTTAGCCGTACCTAACTATGGCTACACCTTC. The complete variable domain, with remaining parts taken from reference TRBV7-2 and TRBJ1-2, reads GAGVSQSPSNKVTEKGKDVELRCDPISGHTALYWYRQSLGQGLEFLIYFQGNSAPDKSGLPSDRFSAERTGGSVSTLTIQRTQQEDSAVYLCASSLAVPNYGYTFGSGTRLTVV.

The chain uses TRBV7-9 and TRBJ2-1; TRBD2 aligns across 14 bases. The V segment lost 5 bases and the J segment 5 bases; nucleotides outside the gene matches: 5. Germline V gene lookup returns CDR1 SEHNR and CDR2 FQNEAQ (reference sequence). The CDR3 length is 16 residues. For the CDR3, the DNA is TGTGCCAGCAGCCCCTGGGGACTAGCGGGGGACAATGAGCAGTTCTTC. Protein product: CASSPWGLAGDNEQFF.

The chain recombines TRBV29-1 with TRBJ2-5; D is unclear. With 1 base removed from V and 8 bases from J, the gap between germline ends came to 11 bases. Germline CDR1 reads SQVTM; CDR2 reads ANQGSEA. CDR3 length: 12 amino acids. DNA for the CDR3: TGCAGCGTTGAAGCCCGAGATGTAACCCAGTACTTC. It codes for CSVEARDVTQYF.

This chain joins TRBV29-1 and TRBJ2-3, with 7 bases lining up with TRBD2. Unmatched junction bases numbered 8, after V lost 7 bases and J lost 4 bases. CDR1 and CDR2 (germline): SQVTM, ANQGSEA. CDR3 length: 13 amino acids. The CDR3 loop reads CSASEGGSDTQYF. Written as DNA, the CDR3 is TGCAGCGCCTCCGAGGGAGGGTCAGATACGCAGTATTTT.

This clonotype was seen only a few times. V is TRBV11-3 and J is TRBJ2-4; 7 bases line up with TRBD1. Gene TRBJ2-7 matches the end of the DNA better, so the J call may be wrong. CDR1 SGHNT and CDR2 YENEEA come from the germline V gene. This CDR3 has 14 residues. CDR3 in amino acids: CASSVIQGSYEQYF. CDR3 nucleotide sequence: TGTGCCAGCAGCGTTATACAGGGGTCCTACGAGCAGTACTTC.

This rearrangement joins TRBV20-1 to TRBJ1-2; 9 nucleotides line up with TRBD1. The CDR3 consists of 14 residues. The J segment lost 0 bases and the V segment lost 5 bases, leaving 4 bases of the junction unmatched. Germline V gene lookup returns CDR1 DFQATT and CDR2 SNEGSKA (reference sequence). The CDR3 DNA reads as TGCAGTGCTGCGGGACAGGGAGCTAACTATGGCTACACCTTC. It translates to CSAAGQGANYGYTF.

The table lists this clonotype with many counts. This chain joins TRBV9 and TRBJ2-5, with 7 bases identical to TRBD1. V shed 2 bases, J shed 5 bases, and the junction held 9 bases outside the gene matches. The CDR3 spans 15 residues. The germline gives CDR1 SGDLS, CDR2 YYNGEE. The CDR3 region has the DNA TGTGCCAGCAGCGTCCACCGGGACAGTAGGGAGACCCAGTACTTC. As protein: CASSVHRDSRETQYF.

V and J are TRBV7-2 and TRBJ2-4; D possibly corresponds to TRBD2 (6 bases). The DNA end is a closer match to TRBJ2-7, so the J assignment may be wrong. CDR1 is SGHTA and CDR2 is FQGNSA in the germline V gene. CDR3 size: 15 residues. CDR3 coding DNA: TGTGCCAGCAGCTCATTCGCCGGGACTTCCTACGAGCAGTACTTC. Protein: CASSSFAGTSYEQYF.

Details on this clonotype: This clone may be a read error of a much larger clone one base away. The CDR3 region has the DNA TGTGCCACCCAAAGAGGGGGCGGGCGAGCTGGCTACACCTTC. It encodes CATQRGGGRAGYTF. The chain joins TRBV4-2 to TRBJ1-2, with 7 nucleotides matching TRBD1. This CDR3 comprises 14 residues. The germline CDR1 and CDR2 sequences are LGHNA and YNFKEQ. J lost 7 bases, V lost 10 bases, and 15 bases had no gene match.

A single count supports this clonotype. This chain links TRBV15 with TRBJ1-2; the match to TRBD1 covers 8 bases. This CDR3 region has 16 residues. V was clipped by 5 bases and J by 7 bases; unmatched bases: 15. CDR1 is LNHNV, CDR2 YYDKDF, per germline (reference sequence). In DNA, the CDR3 is TGTGCCACCAGCGGGACAGGACCATCATTGGACTGTGGCTACACCTTC. This codes for CATSGTGPSLDCGYTF. The full variable domain, its missing parts supplied by reference TRBV15 and TRBJ1-2, is DAMVIQNPRYQVTQFGKPVTLSCSQTLNHNVMYWYQQKSSQAPKLLFHYYDKDFNNEADTPDNFQSRRPNTSFCFLDIRSPGLGDTAMYLCATSGTGPSLDCGYTFGSGTRLTVV.